This is a list of T cell receptor beta chains from one sample in a study of tumor-infiltrating lymphocytes in primary liver carcinoma. TCRdb reprocessed the multiplex PCR reads via MiXCR and lists one record per CDR3 protein. The repertoire holds hundreds of thousands of distinct CDR3 sequences, with 50% to 75% as singletons. The sequenced material came from peripheral blood. The receptors shown here come from a woman in her thirties with primary liver carcinoma and hepatitis B virus infection. Each CDR3 is given with its conserved first and last residue. A D gene is named only where the DNA matches it firmly.

TRBJ1-4 TRBD1 TRBV10-3 CAVRGQQNEKLFF
TRBJ2-5 - TRBV6-1 CASSEWGQGSETQYF
TRBJ2-1 TRBD2 TRBV12-3/TRBV12-4 CASSSSVAGSYNEQFF
TRBJ2-3 - TRBV29-1 CSFRTAADTQYF
TRBJ2-2 TRBD2 TRBV6-1 CASRDYTTSEELFF
TRBJ2-7 - TRBV4-1 CASSQDHLGQSSYEQYF
TRBJ2-1 TRBD2 TRBV5-4 CASSPRTSGKVGEQFF
TRBJ2-1 - TRBV5-8 CASSERKDNEQFF
TRBJ2-3 - TRBV11-3 CASSLGFETDTQYF
TRBJ1-4 - TRBV20-1 CSAREGGPNEKLFF
TRBJ1-3 - TRBV12-3/TRBV12-4 CASSPSSGNTIYF
TRBJ2-5 TRBD1 TRBV30 CAWGQGAQETQYF
TRBJ2-7 TRBD1 TRBV6-5 CAIRLGTGVVEQYF
TRBJ2-4 TRBD1 TRBV11-2 CASLGQGLRGAKSIQYF
TRBJ2-2 - TRBV6-1 CASSKTVTSTGELFF
TRBJ2-7 - TRBV29-1 CSVALWDNSYEQYF
TRBJ1-5 - TRBV7-9 CASSLSSGVGGQPQHF
TRBJ1-2 - TRBV19 CASNTGQNGYTF
TRBJ1-5 - TRBV7-9 CASSLDGQPQHF